This entry concerns a single T cell receptor beta chain. The data belong to a study of CD8 T cells in Susac syndrome. The CDR3 has 13 residues. V was shortened by 4 bases and J by 3 bases, with 10 bases between the two germline ends. In germline, CDR1 is SEHNR, CDR2 FQNEAQ (reference sequence). A quantity of roughly 0.5 to 1 ug RNA underwent reverse transcription using random hexamers. TCRdb re-called the immunoSEQ multiplex PCR reads with MiXCR, one entry per CDR3 protein. This table holds roughly 200,000 distinct CDR3 sequences, approximately 96% found once. The sequenced sample consisted of CD4+ T cells from PBMCs. The chain combines TRBV7-9 with TRBJ2-7; D not certain. The receptor comes from a human donor with multiple sclerosis. CDR3 region: CASSSSVLYEQYF. The CDR3 region has the DNA TGTGCCAGCAGCTCCAGTGTACTCTACGAGCAGTACTTC.